This TCR beta chain was documented in a study of cytomegalovirus exposure and HLA in healthy donors. With 60 Vbeta and 13 Jbeta primers, the PCR was carried out. Measured with immunoSEQ multiplex PCR; TCRdb has only the in-frame clones, and not every one. The table lists 200,000 to 250,000 clones, about 80% of them singletons. Healthy bone marrow donors made up the donor group. Concerning this clone: Its antigen is undetermined.

Overall study findings and caveats: Using a false discovery rate of 0.05, a later analysis showed that fewer than 20,000 TCR beta sequences were associated with HLA alleles. Segments of the TCR beta V type were, in most cases, productive about 87% or about 30% of the time in an earlier analysis.

The receptor comes from an older woman in good health and CMV-seropositive. The material sequenced was PBMCs.

CDR3 amino acids: CASSLRQTSEGYTF. The CDR3, as DNA: TGTGCCAGCAGCTTGAGACAGACGTCTGAAGGCTACACCTTC. V is TRBV7-9 and J is TRBJ1-2, with D perhaps matching TRBD1 (5 bases). The CDR3 extends over 14 amino acids. Trimming left V 3 bases short and J 8 bases short, with 16 bases between. Germline V gives CDR1 SEHNR, CDR2 FQNEAQ (reference sequence).